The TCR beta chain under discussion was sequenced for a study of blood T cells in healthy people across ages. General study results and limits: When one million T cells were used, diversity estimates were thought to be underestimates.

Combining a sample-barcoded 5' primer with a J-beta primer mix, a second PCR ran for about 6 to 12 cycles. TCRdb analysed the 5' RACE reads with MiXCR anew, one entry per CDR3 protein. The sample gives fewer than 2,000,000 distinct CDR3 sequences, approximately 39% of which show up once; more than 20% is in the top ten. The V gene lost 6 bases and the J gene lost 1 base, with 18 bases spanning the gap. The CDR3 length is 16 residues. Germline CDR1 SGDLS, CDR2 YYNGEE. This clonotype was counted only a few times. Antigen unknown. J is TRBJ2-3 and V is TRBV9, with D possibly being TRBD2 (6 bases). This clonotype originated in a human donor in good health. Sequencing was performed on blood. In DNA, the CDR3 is TGTGCCAGCAACGGCGGGGTAGCGGCAGGCACAGATACGCAGTATTTT. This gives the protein CASNGGVAAGTDTQYF.